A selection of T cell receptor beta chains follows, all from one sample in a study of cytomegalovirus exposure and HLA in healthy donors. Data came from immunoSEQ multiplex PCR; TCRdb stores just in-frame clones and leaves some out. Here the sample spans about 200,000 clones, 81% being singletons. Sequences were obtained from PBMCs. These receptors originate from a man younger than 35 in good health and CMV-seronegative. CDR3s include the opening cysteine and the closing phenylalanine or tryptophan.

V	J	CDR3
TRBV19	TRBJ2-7	CASSTGTRAGEQYF
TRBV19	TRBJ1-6	CASSINRGLYNSPLHF
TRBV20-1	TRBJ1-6	CSAHGGALHF
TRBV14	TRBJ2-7	CASSPGGWGSYEQYF
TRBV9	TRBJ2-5	CASSVDGLGETQYF
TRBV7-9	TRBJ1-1	CASSPRDSLTEAFF
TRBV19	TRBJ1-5	CASTSISGGGQPQHF
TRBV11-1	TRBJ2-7	CASSLVSNTYEQYF
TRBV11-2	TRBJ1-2	CASSSEVTYGYTF
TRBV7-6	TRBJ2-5	CASSELGLAGGETQYF
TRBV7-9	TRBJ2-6	CASSDPGTGRTSGANVLTF
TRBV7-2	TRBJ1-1	CASSLRKRGTEAFF
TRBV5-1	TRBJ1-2	CASSHNTGTAIVYGYTF
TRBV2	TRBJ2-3	CASTGGSFNTQYF
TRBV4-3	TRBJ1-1	CASSRTEARRHLNTEAFF
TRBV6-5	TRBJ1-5	CASSGAGDGNQPQHF
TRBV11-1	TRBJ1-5	CASSLAPQGTQHF
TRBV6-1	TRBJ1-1	CASIIPRGTGEAFF
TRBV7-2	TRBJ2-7	CASSAAYEQYF
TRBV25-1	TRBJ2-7	CASSVTSGEQYF
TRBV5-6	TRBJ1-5	CASSKYRGRRPVSNQPQHF
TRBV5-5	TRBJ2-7	CASSPGQTAYEQYF
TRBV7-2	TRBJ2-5	CASSFNLAGQETQYF
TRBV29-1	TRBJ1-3	CSVDVLGNTIYF
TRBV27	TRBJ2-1	CASTAHLSGRYNEQFF
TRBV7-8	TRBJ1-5	CASSLGTGASQHF
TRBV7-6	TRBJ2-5	CASSPTLFQGQETQYF
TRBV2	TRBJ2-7	CASSDIGEQYF
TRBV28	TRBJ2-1	CASSRFTGGGYNEQFF
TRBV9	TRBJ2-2	CASSAGLAGEGGELFF
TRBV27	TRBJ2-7	CASSLSPPIEQYF
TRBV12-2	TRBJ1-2	CASRSNRGQAGYTF
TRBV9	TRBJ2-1	CASSVGQESSYNEQFF
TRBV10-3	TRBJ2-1	CAISESSGRASEQFF
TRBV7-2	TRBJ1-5	CASSPGQGNQPQHF
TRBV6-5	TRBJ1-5	CASSLGTGAVSEHF
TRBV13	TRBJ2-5	CASSSRVSGPMMEQYF
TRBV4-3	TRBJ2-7	CASSQGWGLGAYEQYF
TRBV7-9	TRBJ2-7	CASSLGGGRSEQYF
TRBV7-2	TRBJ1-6	CASSRNALDGNSPLHF
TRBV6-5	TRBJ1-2	CASSSAGEWYGYTF
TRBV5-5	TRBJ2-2	CASSGEGLAGTGELFF
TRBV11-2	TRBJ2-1	CASSPFGGLAGYNEQFF
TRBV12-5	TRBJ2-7	CASGLVREARGDYEQYF
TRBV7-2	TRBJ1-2	CASSPQEGGYGYTF